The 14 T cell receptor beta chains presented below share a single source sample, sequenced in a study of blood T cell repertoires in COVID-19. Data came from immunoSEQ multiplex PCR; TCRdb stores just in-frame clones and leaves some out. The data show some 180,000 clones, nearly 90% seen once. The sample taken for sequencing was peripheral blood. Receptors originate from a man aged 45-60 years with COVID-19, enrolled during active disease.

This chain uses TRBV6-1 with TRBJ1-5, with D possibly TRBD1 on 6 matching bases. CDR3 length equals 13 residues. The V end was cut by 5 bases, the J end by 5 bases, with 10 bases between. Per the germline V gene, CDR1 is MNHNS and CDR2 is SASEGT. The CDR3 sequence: CASSLGADQPQHF. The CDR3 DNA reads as TGTGCCAGCAGTTTGGGGGCTGATCAGCCCCAGCATTTT.

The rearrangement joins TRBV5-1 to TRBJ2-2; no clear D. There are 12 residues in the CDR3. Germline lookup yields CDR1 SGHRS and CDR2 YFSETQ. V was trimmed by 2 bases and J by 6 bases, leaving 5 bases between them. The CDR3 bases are TGCGCCAGCAGCTTCGGTCCCGGGGAGCTGTTTTTT. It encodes CASSFGPGELFF.

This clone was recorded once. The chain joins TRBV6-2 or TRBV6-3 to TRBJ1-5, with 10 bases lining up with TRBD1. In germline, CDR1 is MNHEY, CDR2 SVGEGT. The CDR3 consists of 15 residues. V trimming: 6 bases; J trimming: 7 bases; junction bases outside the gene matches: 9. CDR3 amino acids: CASSTGTGEVQPQHF. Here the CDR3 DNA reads TGTGCCAGCAGCACCGGGACAGGGGAAGTCCAGCCCCAGCATTTT.

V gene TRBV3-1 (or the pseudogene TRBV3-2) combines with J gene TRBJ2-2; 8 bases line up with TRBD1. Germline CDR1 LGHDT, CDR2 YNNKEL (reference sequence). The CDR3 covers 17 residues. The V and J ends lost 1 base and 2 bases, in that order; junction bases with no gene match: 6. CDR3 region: CASSQAGGVPNTGELFF. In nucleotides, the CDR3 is TGTGCCAGCAGCCAAGCAGGGGGCGTCCCCAACACCGGGGAGCTGTTTTTT.

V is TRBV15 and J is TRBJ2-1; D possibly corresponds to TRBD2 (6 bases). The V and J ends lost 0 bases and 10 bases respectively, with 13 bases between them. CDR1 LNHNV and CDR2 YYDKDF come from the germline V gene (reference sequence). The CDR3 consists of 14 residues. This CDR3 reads CATSRDQLALEQFF. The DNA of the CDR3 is TGTGCCACCAGCAGAGATCAACTAGCCTTGGAGCAGTTCTTC.

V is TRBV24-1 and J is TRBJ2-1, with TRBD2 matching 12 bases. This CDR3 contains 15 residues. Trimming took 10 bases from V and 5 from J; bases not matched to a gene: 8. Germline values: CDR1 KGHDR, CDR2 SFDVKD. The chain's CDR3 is CATQGGLAGNNEQFF. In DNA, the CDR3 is TGTGCCACTCAGGGAGGACTAGCGGGAAACAATGAGCAGTTCTTC.

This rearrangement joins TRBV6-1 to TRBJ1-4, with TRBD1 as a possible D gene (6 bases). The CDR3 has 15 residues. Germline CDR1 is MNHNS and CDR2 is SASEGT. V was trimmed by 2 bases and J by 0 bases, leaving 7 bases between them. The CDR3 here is CASSEWDTTNEKLFF. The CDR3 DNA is TGTGCCAGCAGTGAATGGGACACAACTAATGAAAAACTGTTTTTT.

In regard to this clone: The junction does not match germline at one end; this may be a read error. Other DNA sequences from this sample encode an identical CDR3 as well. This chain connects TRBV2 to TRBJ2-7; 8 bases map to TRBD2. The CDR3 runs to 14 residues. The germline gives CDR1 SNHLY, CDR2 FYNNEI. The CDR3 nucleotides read TGTGCCAGCAGGACCCTGGCGGGGGGCGACGAGCAGTACTTT. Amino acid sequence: CASRTLAGGDEQYF.

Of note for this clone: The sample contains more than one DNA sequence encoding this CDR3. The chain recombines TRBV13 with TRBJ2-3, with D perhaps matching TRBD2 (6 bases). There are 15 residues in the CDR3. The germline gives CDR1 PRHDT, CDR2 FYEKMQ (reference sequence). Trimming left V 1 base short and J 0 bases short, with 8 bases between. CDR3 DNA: TGTGCCAGCAGCTTAGTCGGGGGAAGCACAGATACGCAGTATTTT. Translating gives CASSLVGGSTDTQYF.

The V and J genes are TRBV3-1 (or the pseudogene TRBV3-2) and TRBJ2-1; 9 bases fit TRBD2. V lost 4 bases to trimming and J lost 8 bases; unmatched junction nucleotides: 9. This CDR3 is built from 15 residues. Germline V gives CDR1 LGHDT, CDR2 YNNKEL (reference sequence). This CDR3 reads CASSPLAGSSDEQFF. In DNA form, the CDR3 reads TGTGCCAGCAGCCCCCTAGCGGGAAGCTCGGATGAGCAGTTCTTC.

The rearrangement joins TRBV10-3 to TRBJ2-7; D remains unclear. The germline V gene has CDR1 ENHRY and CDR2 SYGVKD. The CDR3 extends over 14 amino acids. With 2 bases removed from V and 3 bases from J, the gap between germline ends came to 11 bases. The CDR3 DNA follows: TGTGCCATCAGTGAGGACATCGTGGACTACGAGCAGTACTTC. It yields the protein CAISEDIVDYEQYF.

CDR3 DNA sequence: TGTGCCAGCAGCTTGAATTCGAAGACAACACCCCTCCACTTT. This encodes CASSLNSKTTPLHF. The V gene is TRBV5-6, the J gene TRBJ1-6; the D is unclear. The CDR3 covers 14 residues. CDR1 and CDR2 (germline): SGHDT, YYEEEE. Trimming took 1 base from V and 11 from J, leaving 13 bases between them. The whole variable domain, remainder taken from reference TRBV5-6 and TRBJ1-6, is DAGVTQSPTHLIKTRGQQVTLRCSPKSGHDTVSWYQQALGQGPQFIFQYYEEEERQRGNFPDRFSGHQFPNYSSELNVNALLLGDSALYLCASSLNSKTTPLHFGNGTRLTVT.

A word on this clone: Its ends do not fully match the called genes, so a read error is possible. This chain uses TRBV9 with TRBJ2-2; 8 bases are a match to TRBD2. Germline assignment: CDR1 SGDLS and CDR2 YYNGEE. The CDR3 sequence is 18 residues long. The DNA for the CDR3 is TGTGCCCGCAGCGTAGTTGCGGGGCGGGGGGCGAACACCGGGGAGCTGTTTTTT. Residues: CARSVVAGRGANTGELFF. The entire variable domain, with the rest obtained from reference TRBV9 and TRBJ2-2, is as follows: DSGVTQTPKHLITATGQRVTLRCSPRSGDLSVYWYQQSLDQGLQFLIQYYNGEERAKGNILERFSAQQFPDLHSELNLSSLELGDSALYFCARSVVAGRGANTGELFFGEGSRLTVL.

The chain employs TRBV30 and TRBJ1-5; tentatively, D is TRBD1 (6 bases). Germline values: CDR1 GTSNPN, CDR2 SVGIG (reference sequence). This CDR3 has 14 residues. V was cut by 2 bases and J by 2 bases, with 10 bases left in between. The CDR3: CAWSLSGGNQPQHF. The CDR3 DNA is TGTGCCTGGAGTCTTTCAGGGGGCAATCAGCCCCAGCATTTT.